Listed below are T cell receptor beta chains from one sample, sequenced in a study of PD-L1 blockade in urothelial cancer. Data came from immunoSEQ multiplex PCR; TCRdb stores just in-frame clones and leaves some out. The sample lists 38,000 or so clones, 80% to 90% occurring once. This sample comprised PBMCs, obtained around atezolizumab (anti-PD-L1) treatment. The source is a man in his sixties with urothelial cancer. CDR3s include the opening cysteine and the closing phenylalanine or tryptophan. A D gene is named only where the DNA matches it firmly. The size field is filled for only some rows; it gives once, few, many or a size class.

J	size	V	D	length	CDR3	DNA
TRBJ1-3	once	TRBV5-5	.	15	CASSLAQVSGNTIYF	TGTGCCAGCAGCTTGGCACAGGTCTCTGGAAACACCATATATTTT
TRBJ2-5	.	TRBV7-2	TRBD1	15	CASSLGDRGRETQYF	TGTGCCAGCAGCTTAGGGGACAGGGGGCGGGAGACCCAGTACTTC
TRBJ1-2	.	TRBV10-2	.	15	CASSDSDSRYEGYTF	TGCGCCAGCAGTGACTCGGACAGCCGATATGAGGGCTACACCTTC
TRBJ2-7	once	TRBV13	TRBD1	15	CASSLGRQGLWEQYF	TGTGCCAGCAGCTTAGGTCGACAGGGCCTTTGGGAGCAGTACTTC
TRBJ1-2	.	TRBV27	TRBD1	18	CASSLLFRRGGESYGYTF	TGTGCCAGCAGTTTGCTATTCCGGAGAGGGGGCGAAAGCTATGGCTACACCTTC
TRBJ2-5	.	TRBV5-1	.	17	CASSLGSVGGLQETQYF	TGCGCCAGCAGCTTGGGTTCGGTGGGGGGTCTCCAAGAGACCCAGTACTTC
TRBJ2-7	.	TRBV5-5	.	14	CASSFEQGVYEQYF	TGTGCCAGCAGCTTTGAACAGGGAGTCTACGAGCAGTACTTC
TRBJ2-3	.	TRBV2	TRBD2	19	CASSEIKGTSGGPTDTQYF	TGTGCCAGCAGTGAAATTAAGGGGACTAGCGGGGGGCCCACAGATACGCAGTATTTT
TRBJ1-4	.	TRBV7-6	TRBD1	15	CASSLGTGYNEKLFF	TGTGCCAGCAGCTTAGGGACAGGTTATAATGAAAAACTGTTTTTT
TRBJ2-7	.	TRBV30	.	12	CACSAEGHEQYF	TGTGCCTGCTCGGCCGAGGGCCACGAGCAGTACTTC
TRBJ2-5	.	TRBV30	.	16	CAWSGGPGGRLETQYF	TGTGCCTGGAGTGGGGGGCCAGGTGGTAGGCTAGAGACCCAGTACTTC
TRBJ2-7	.	TRBV9	.	15	CASSRGGGSAYEQYF	TGTGCCAGCAGCAGAGGGGGGGGGTCTGCTTACGAGCAGTACTTC
TRBJ1-6	.	TRBV14	.	15	CASSQSLGAQSPLHF	TGTGCCAGCAGCCAAAGTTTGGGGGCACAATCACCCCTCCACTTT
TRBJ1-5	few	TRBV28	TRBD1	13	CASSDRGNQPQHF	TGTGCCAGCAGTGACAGGGGGAATCAGCCCCAGCATTTT
TRBJ1-3	.	TRBV18	TRBD1	14	CASSPDRARNTIYF	TGTGCCAGCTCCCCGGACAGGGCGAGAAACACCATATATTTT
TRBJ2-1	.	TRBV5-1	TRBD2	15	CASSGPSGGAGEQFF	TGCGCCAGCAGCGGCCCTAGCGGGGGGGCGGGGGAGCAGTTCTTC
TRBJ2-1	.	TRBV11-3	TRBD1	17	CASSQGTGQGSYNEQFF	TGTGCCAGCAGCCAAGGTACGGGACAGGGGTCCTACAATGAGCAGTTCTTC
TRBJ2-4	.	TRBV10-3	.	14	CAIGGERPKNIQYF	TGTGCGATCGGCGGGGAGCGTCCCAAAAACATTCAGTACTTC
TRBJ1-5	.	TRBV27	.	14	CASSSGGSNQPQHF	TGTGCCAGCTCCAGTGGTGGTAGCAATCAGCCCCAGCATTTT
TRBJ2-7	.	TRBV2	TRBD1	13	CASSVDRVSEQYF	TGTGCCAGCAGTGTGGACAGGGTAAGCGAGCAGTACTTC
TRBJ2-1	.	TRBV7-9	.	11	CASSFTSEQFF	TGTGCCAGCAGCTTCACGAGTGAGCAGTTCTTC
TRBJ2-3	.	TRBV19	TRBD2	14	CASSSSGSTDTQYF	TGTGCCAGTAGCTCTAGCGGGAGCACAGATACGCAGTATTTT
TRBJ1-3	.	TRBV28	.	15	CASSLPSGSGNTIYF	TGTGCCAGCAGCTTACCGTCCGGGAGTGGAAACACCATATATTTT
TRBJ2-7	.	TRBV28	.	15	CASTPRGAGTYEQYF	TGTGCCAGCACTCCCCGGGGGGCAGGGACCTACGAGCAGTACTTC
TRBJ2-7	.	TRBV7-2	TRBD2	16	CASSLDRTSAIYEQYF	TGTGCCAGCAGCTTAGACAGGACTAGCGCGATCTACGAGCAGTACTTC
TRBJ1-1	.	TRBV6-6	.	11	CASSSGTEAFF	TGTGCCAGCAGTTCAGGCACTGAAGCTTTCTTT
TRBJ2-1	.	TRBV10-1	.	13	CASSEGTYNEQFF	TGCGCCAGCAGTGAAGGGACTTACAATGAGCAGTTCTTC
TRBJ2-1	.	TRBV5-1	.	14	CASSLMLQTFEQFF	TGCGCCAGCAGCCTGATGCTACAGACATTTGAGCAGTTCTTC